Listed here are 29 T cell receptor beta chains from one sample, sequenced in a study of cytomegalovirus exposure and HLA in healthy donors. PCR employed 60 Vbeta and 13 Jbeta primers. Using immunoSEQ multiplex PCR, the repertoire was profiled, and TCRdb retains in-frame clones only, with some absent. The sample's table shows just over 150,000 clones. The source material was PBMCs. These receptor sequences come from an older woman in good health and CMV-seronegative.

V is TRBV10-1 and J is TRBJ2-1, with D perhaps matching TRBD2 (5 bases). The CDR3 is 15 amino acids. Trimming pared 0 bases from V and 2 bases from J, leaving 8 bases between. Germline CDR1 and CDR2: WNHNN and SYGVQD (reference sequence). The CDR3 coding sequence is TGCGCCAGCAGTGAGTCCGCTAGCACCTACAATGAGCAGTTCTTC. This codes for CASSESASTYNEQFF.

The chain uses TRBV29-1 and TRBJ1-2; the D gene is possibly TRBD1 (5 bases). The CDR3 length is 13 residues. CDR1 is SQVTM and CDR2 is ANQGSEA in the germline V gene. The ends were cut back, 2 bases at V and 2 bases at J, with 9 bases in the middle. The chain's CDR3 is CSVEPGGNYGYTF. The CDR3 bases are TGCAGCGTTGAACCGGGGGGGAACTATGGCTACACCTTC.

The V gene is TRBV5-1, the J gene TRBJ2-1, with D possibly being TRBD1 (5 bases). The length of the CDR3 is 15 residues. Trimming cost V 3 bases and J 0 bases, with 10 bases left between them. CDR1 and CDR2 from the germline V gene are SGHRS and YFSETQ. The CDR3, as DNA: TGCGCCAGCAGCTCCCAAGACAGCTCCTACAATGAGCAGTTCTTC. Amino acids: CASSSQDSSYNEQFF.

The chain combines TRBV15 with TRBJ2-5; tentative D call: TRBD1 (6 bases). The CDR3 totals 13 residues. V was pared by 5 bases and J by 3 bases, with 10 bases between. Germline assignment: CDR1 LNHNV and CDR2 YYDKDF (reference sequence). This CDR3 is CATSRHREETQYF. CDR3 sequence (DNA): TGTGCCACCAGCCGACACAGGGAAGAGACCCAGTACTTC.

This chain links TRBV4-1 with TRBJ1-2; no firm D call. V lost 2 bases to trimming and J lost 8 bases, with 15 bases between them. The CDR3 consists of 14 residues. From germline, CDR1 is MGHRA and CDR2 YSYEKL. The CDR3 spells CASSQTTRRDGYTF. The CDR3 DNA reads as TGCGCCAGCAGCCAAACTACCCGGCGAGACGGCTACACCTTC.

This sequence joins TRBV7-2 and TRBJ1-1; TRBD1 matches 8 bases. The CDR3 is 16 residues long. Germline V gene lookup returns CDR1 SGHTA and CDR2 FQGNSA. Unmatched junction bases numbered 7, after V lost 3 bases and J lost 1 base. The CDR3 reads CASSFRDRPWNTEAFF. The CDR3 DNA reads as TGTGCCAGCAGCTTCCGGGACAGGCCCTGGAACACTGAAGCTTTCTTT.

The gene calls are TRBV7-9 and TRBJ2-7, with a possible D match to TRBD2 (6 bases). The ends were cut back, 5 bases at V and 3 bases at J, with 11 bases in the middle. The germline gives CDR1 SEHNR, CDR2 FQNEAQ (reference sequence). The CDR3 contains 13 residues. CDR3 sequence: CASSRVTSYEQYF. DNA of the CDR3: TGTGCCAGCAGCCGAGTGACTAGCTACGAGCAGTACTTC. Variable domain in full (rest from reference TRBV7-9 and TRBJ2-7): DTGVSQNPRHKITKRGQNVTFRCDPISEHNRLYWYRQTLGQGPEFLTYFQNEAQLEKSRLLSDRFSAERPKGSFSTLEIQRTEQGDSAMYLCASSRVTSYEQYFGPGTRLTVT.

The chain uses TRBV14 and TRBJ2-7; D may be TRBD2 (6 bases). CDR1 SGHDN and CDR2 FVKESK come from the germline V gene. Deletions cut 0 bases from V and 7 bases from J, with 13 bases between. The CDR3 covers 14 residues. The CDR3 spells CASSQDWWAGEQYF. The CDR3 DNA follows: TGTGCCAGCAGCCAAGATTGGTGGGCGGGGGAGCAGTACTTC.

CDR3 nucleotides: TGTGCCATCAGTGTGGGGGACAGCGTGCATGGTGGCTACACCTTC. Translated: CAISVGDSVHGGYTF. The chain joins TRBV10-3 to TRBJ1-2, with TRBD1 identical over 7 bases. CDR3 length: 15 residues. CDR1 is ENHRY, CDR2 SYGVKD, per germline. V shed 4 bases, J shed 7 bases, and the junction held 12 bases outside the gene matches.

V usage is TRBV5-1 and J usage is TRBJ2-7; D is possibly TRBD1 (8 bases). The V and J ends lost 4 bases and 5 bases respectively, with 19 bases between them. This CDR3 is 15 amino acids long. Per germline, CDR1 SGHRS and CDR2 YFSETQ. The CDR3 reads CASSLSDREGNEQYF. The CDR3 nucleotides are TGCGCCAGCAGCCTCTCGGACAGGGAGGGAAACGAGCAGTACTTC.

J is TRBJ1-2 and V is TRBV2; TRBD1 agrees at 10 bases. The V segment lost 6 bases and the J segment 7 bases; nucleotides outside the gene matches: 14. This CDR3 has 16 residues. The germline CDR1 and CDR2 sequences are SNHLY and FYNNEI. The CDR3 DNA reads TGTGCCAGCAGACTCGGACAGGGGGTTGGTAGCGGTGGCTACACCTTC. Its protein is CASRLGQGVGSGGYTF.

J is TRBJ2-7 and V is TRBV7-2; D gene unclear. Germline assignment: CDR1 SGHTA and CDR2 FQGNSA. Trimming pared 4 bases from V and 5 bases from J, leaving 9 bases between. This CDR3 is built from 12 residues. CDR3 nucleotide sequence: TGTGCCAGCAGCTCTTTTAGTAACGAGCAGTACTTC. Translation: CASSSFSNEQYF. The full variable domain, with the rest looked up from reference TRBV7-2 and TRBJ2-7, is GAGVSQSPSNKVTEKGKDVELRCDPISGHTALYWYRQSLGQGLEFLIYFQGNSAPDKSGLPSDRFSAERTGGSVSTLTIQRTQQEDSAVYLCASSSFSNEQYFGPGTRLTVT.

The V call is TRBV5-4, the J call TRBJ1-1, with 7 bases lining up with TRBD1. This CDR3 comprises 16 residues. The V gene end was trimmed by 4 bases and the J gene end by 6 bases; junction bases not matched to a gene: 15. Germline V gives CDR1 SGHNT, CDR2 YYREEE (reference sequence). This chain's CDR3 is CASSAGSGGLRAEAFF. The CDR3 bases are TGTGCCAGCAGCGCGGGGTCAGGGGGGTTGAGAGCTGAAGCTTTCTTT.

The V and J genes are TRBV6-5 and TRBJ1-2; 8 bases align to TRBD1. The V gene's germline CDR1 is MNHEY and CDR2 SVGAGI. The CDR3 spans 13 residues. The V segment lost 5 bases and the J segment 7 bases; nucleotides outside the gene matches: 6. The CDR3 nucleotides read TGTGCCAGCAGTCAGACAGGGGTCGGTGGCTACACCTTC. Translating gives CASSQTGVGGYTF.

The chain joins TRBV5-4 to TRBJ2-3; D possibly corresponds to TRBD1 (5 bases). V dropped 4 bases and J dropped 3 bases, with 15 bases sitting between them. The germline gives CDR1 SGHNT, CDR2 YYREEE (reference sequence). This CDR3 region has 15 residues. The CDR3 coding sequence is TGTGCCAGCAGCCTCTTGTTCAGGGAAACAGATACGCAGTATTTT. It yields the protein CASSLLFRETDTQYF.

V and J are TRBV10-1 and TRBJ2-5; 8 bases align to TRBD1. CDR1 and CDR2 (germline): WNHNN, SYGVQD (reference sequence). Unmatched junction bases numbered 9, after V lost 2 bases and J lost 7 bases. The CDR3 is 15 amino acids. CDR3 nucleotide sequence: TGCGCCAGCAGTGAGCCGGGGACAGGCGAAGGGACCCAGTACTTC. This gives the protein CASSEPGTGEGTQYF.

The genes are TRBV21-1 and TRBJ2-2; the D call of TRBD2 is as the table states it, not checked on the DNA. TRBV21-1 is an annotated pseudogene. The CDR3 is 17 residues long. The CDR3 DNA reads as TGTGCCAGCAGCCCCCGGCGGCAGAAACATAACACCGGGGAGCTGTTTTTT. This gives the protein CASSPRRQKHNTGELFF.

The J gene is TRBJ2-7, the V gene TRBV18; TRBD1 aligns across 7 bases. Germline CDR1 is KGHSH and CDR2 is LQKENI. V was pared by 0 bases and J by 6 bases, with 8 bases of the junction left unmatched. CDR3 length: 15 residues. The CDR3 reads CASSPPRQGVGEQYF. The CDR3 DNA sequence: TGTGCCAGCTCACCACCGCGGCAGGGGGTAGGCGAGCAGTACTTC.

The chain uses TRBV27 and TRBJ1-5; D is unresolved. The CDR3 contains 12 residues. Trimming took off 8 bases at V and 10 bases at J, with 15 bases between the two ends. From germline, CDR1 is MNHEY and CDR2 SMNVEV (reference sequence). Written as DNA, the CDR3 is TGTGCCAGCGCGCTCCCCCCGGGACCCCAGCATTTT. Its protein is CASALPPGPQHF.

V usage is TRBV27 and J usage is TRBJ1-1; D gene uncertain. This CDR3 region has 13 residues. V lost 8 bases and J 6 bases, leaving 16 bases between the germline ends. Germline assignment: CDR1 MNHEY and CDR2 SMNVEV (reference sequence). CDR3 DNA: TGTGCCAGCCAGAGGTCCGGGTCCGCTGAAGCTTTCTTT. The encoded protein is CASQRSGSAEAFF.

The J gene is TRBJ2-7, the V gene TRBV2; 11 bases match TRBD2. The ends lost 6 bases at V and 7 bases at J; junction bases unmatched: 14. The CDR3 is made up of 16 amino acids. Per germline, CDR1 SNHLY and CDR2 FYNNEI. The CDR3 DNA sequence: TGTGCCAGCAGCCGGACTAGCGGGCCCCCGAAAAGGGAGCAGTACTTC. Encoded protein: CASSRTSGPPKREQYF.

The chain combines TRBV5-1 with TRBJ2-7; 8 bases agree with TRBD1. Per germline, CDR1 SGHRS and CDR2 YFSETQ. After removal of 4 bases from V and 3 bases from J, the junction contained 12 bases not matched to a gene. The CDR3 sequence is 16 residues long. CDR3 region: CASSLALAGGNYEQYF. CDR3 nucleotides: TGCGCCAGCAGCCTCGCCTTGGCAGGGGGCAACTACGAGCAGTACTTC.

CDR3 sequence (DNA): TGTGCCAGCTCTAACTGGCAAGAGACCCAGTACTTC. Translating gives CASSNWQETQYF. The V and J genes are TRBV18 and TRBJ2-5; D remains ambiguous. Germline values: CDR1 KGHSH, CDR2 LQKENI. This CDR3 comprises 12 residues. V was trimmed by 6 bases and J by 2 bases, leaving 7 bases between them.

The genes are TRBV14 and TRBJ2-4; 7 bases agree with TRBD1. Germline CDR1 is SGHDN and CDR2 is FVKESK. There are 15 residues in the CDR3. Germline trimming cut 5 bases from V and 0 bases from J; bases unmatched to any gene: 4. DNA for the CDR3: TGTGCCAGCAGCGCCCGGACAGGAGCCAAAAACATTCAGTACTTC. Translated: CASSARTGAKNIQYF.

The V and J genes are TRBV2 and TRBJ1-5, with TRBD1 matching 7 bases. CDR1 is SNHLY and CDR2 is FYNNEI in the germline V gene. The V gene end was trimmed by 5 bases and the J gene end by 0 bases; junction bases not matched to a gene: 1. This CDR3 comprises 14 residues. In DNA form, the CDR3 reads TGTGCCAGCAGTACAGGGGATAGCAATCAGCCCCAGCATTTT. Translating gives CASSTGDSNQPQHF.

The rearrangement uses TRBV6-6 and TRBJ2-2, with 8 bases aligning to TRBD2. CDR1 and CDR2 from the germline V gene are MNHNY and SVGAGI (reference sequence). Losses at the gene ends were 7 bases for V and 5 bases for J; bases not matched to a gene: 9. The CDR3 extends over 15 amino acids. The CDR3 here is CASIGGGRMTGELFF. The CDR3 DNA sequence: TGTGCCAGCATCGGGGGGGGGCGCATGACCGGGGAGCTGTTTTTT.

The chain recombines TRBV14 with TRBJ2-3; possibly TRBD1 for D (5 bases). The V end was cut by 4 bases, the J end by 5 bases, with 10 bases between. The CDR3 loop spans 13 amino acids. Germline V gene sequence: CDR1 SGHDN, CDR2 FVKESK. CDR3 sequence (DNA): TGTGCCAGCAGCCTAAATAGGGGAGATACGCAGTATTTT. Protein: CASSLNRGDTQYF.

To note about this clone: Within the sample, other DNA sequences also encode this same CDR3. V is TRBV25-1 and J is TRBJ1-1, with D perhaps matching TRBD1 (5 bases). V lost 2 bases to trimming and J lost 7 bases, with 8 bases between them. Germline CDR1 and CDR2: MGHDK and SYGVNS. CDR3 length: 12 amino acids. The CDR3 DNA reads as TGTGCCAGCAGTGAAGGACACATTGAAGCTTTCTTT. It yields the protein CASSEGHIEAFF.

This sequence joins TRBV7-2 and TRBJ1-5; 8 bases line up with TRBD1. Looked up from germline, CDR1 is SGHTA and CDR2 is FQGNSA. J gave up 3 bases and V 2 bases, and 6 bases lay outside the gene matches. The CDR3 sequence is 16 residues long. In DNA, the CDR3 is TGTGCCAGCAGCTTACAATCGACAGGGGCCAATCAGCCCCAGCATTTT. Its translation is CASSLQSTGANQPQHF.